Presented here are 21 T cell receptor beta chains from one specimen sequenced in a study of vaccination and CD4 T cells after COVID-19. These receptors' targets are unknown. An Oncomine TCR Beta short-read assay was used to sequence the DNA from cultured CD4+ T cells. Researchers extracted genomic DNA from CD4+ T cells that had been cultured. TCRdb passed the PCR reads through MiXCR, listing each CDR3 protein once. The sample has about 9,200 distinct CDR3 sequences; less than 35% are singletons. Treatment specified: roughly ten-day PBMC culture with coronavirus spike peptide pools or control peptides (ViraFEST assay). The collection of CD4+ T cells from the unexposed donor took place before the COVID-19 pandemic (2011-2018). Sample: CD4+ T cells from blood, cultured in vitro. These TCRs come from a human donor in good health.

This sequence joins TRBV5-4 and TRBJ2-7; 11 bases are a match to TRBD2. Germline-derived CDR1 and CDR2 are SGHNT and YYREEE (reference sequence). This CDR3 spans 14 amino acids. V shed 4 bases, J shed 5 bases, and the junction held 5 bases outside the gene matches. CDR3 in amino acids: CASSLTSGSDEQYF. DNA of the CDR3: TGTGCCAGCAGCCTTACTAGCGGGAGCGACGAGCAGTACTTC.

The chain employs TRBV6-4 and TRBJ1-1; D call uncertain. This CDR3 spans 13 amino acids. Germline V CDR1 and CDR2: MRHNA, SNTAGT. V was trimmed by 4 bases and J by 1 base, leaving 7 bases between them. DNA of the CDR3: TGTGCCAGCAGTGCTGAAGAGAACACTGAAGCTTTCTTT. This gives the protein CASSAEENTEAFF.

The V and J genes are TRBV5-1 and TRBJ1-2; 8 bases agree with TRBD1. This CDR3 has 17 residues. V lost 4 bases, J lost 4 bases, and 15 bases stayed unmatched. CDR1 and CDR2 from the germline V gene are SGHRS and YFSETQ. CDR3 in DNA: TGCGCCAGCAGCCCGGAGGGGACAGGAAGAGTTTCCTATGGCTACACCTTC. It is translated as CASSPEGTGRVSYGYTF.

V is TRBV7-2 and J is TRBJ2-5; 7 bases map to TRBD1. With 3 bases clipped from V and 2 bases from J, the junction kept 6 bases outside the gene matches. This CDR3 contains 15 residues. CDR1 is SGHTA and CDR2 is FQGNSA in the germline V gene. Here the CDR3 DNA reads TGTGCCAGCAGCTTTAACCTGGGACAGCAAGAGACCCAGTACTTC. This codes for CASSFNLGQQETQYF.

CDR3 sequence reads: CASSLSIGGAGNSPLHF. CDR3 sequence (DNA): TGTGCCAGCAGTTTATCGATTGGAGGGGCTGGTAATTCACCCCTCCACTTT. V gene TRBV27 combines with J gene TRBJ1-6; D is possibly TRBD1 (5 bases). Germline CDR1 is MNHEY and CDR2 is SMNVEV (reference sequence). This CDR3 comprises 17 residues. V shed 0 bases and J shed 6 bases, with 15 bases lying between them.

Of note for this clonotype: A much larger clone differs from this one at a single base, so this may be a read error. J is TRBJ1-5 and V is TRBV7-2; D might be TRBD1 (5 bases). Germline CDR1 is SGHTA and CDR2 is FQGNSA. This CDR3 has 15 amino acids. V lost 2 bases, J lost 6 bases, and 14 bases lay in between. The CDR3 sequence is CASSLMGRDSQPQHF. The CDR3 coding sequence is TGTGCCAGCAGCTTAATGGGGAGAGACAGTCAGCCCCAGCATTTT.

This chain connects TRBV27 to TRBJ2-3; TRBD2 might be the D (5 bases). Per germline, CDR1 MNHEY and CDR2 SMNVEV (reference sequence). The CDR3 length is 15 residues. V was shortened by 3 bases and J by 2 bases, with 12 bases between the two germline ends. The CDR3 DNA follows: TGTGCCAGCAGTTTCTTAGCGCTTACCACAGATACGCAGTATTTT. Translation: CASSFLALTTDTQYF.

CDR3 nucleotide sequence: TGTGCCAGCAGCCACGACAGGAACACTGAAGCTTTCTTT. Residues: CASSHDRNTEAFF. This chain links TRBV11-3 with TRBJ1-1; maybe TRBD1 (5 bases). CDR3 length equals 13 residues. In germline, CDR1 is SGHNT, CDR2 YENEEA. Trimming took 5 bases from V and 1 from J, leaving 8 bases between them.

The rearrangement uses TRBV5-1 and TRBJ2-7, with D possibly matching TRBD1 (6 bases). This CDR3 spans 13 amino acids. The ends were cut back, 7 bases at V and 4 bases at J, with 15 bases in the middle. From germline, CDR1 is SGHRS and CDR2 YFSETQ. The CDR3 nucleotides read TGCGCCAGCTCGAAGCCAGGGGCTTACGAGCAGTACTTC. Its protein product is CASSKPGAYEQYF.

Concerning this clonotype: Germline is not matched at one junction end, which may reflect a read error. The chain employs TRBV7-2 and TRBJ2-7, with D tentatively TRBD1 (8 bases). CDR1 SGHTA and CDR2 FQGNSA come from the germline V gene. CDR3 length equals 17 residues. CDR3 DNA sequence: TGCGCCAGCAGCCAAGAGGGGGGGGGGACAGGCTACTACGAGCAGTACTTC. Its translation: CASSQEGGGTGYYEQYF.

The chain is built from TRBV2 and TRBJ2-3; TRBD1 aligns across 8 bases. This CDR3 comprises 13 residues. V lost 9 bases, J lost 4 bases, and 6 bases stayed unmatched. Germline-derived CDR1 and CDR2 are SNHLY and FYNNEI. CDR3 protein: CASGTGLSDTQYF. The CDR3 coding sequence is TGTGCCAGTGGGACAGGCTTATCAGATACGCAGTATTTT.

This clonotype is deemed medium-sized. This CDR3 reads CSARDSVRAYEQYF. The CDR3 nucleotides are TGCAGTGCTAGAGATTCCGTCAGGGCCTACGAGCAGTACTTC. The chain uses TRBV20-1 and TRBJ2-7; D possibly corresponds to TRBD1 (5 bases). This CDR3 contains 14 residues. CDR1 DFQATT and CDR2 SNEGSKA come from the germline V gene (reference sequence). V was shortened by 0 bases and J by 2 bases, with 11 bases between the two germline ends.

The CDR3 sequence is CASSLSFGANVLTF. CDR3 DNA: TGTGCCAGCAGTTTATCCTTCGGGGCCAACGTCCTGACTTTC. This rearrangement joins TRBV28 to TRBJ2-6, with D unclear. V gave up 1 base and J gave up 4 bases, with 5 bases separating them. The V gene's germline CDR1 is MDHEN and CDR2 SYDVKM. This CDR3 is 14 amino acids long.

This clonotype was picked up a small number of times. The chain joins TRBV6-1 to TRBJ1-1, with 9 bases matching TRBD1. J was trimmed by 2 bases and V by 9 bases; bases with no gene match: 7. CDR1 MNHNS and CDR2 SASEGT come from the germline V gene. There are 14 residues in the CDR3. The CDR3 DNA reads as TGTGCCAGTTCGACAGGGGGAAGAAACACTGAAGCTTTCTTT. Its protein product is CASSTGGRNTEAFF.

This chain joins TRBV5-1 and TRBJ2-1, with 7 bases that match TRBD2. This CDR3 comprises 16 residues. V lost 2 bases and J lost 8; bases outside the gene matches: 13. Germline V gene data show CDR1 as SGHRS and CDR2 as YFSETQ. Here the CDR3 reads CASSLRDGRTNDEQFF. The DNA of the CDR3 is TGCGCCAGCAGCTTACGCGACGGGAGGACCAATGATGAGCAGTTCTTC.

This chain connects TRBV19 to TRBJ1-1; possibly TRBD1 for D (6 bases). The ends were cut back, 1 base at V and 1 base at J, with 10 bases in the middle. The CDR3 has 15 amino acids. Germline CDR1 is LNHDA and CDR2 is SQIVND (reference sequence). The CDR3, as DNA: TGTGCCAGTAGTATAGGCGACAGGCGGAACACTGAAGCTTTCTTT. Translation: CASSIGDRRNTEAFF.

This chain links TRBV10-3 with TRBJ1-1; D is unresolved. The CDR3 sequence is 15 residues long. The germline CDR1 and CDR2 sequences are ENHRY and SYGVKD. V lost 6 bases to trimming and J lost 3 bases, with 17 bases between them. CDR3 amino acids: CAIRFRAGMYTEAFF. CDR3 sequence (DNA): TGTGCCATCAGATTCAGAGCCGGGATGTACACTGAAGCTTTCTTT.

The rearrangement joins TRBV7-2 to TRBJ1-1; D is perhaps TRBD1 (6 bases). CDR3 length: 17 residues. Germline lookup yields CDR1 SGHTA and CDR2 FQGNSA. The V end lost 5 bases, the J end lost 3 bases, and 22 bases lay between the germline ends. In DNA, the CDR3 is TGTGCCAGCAGCCCACGACACCAGGGGATCGGGGACACTGAAGCTTTCTTT. As protein: CASSPRHQGIGDTEAFF.

The rearrangement joins TRBV10-3 to TRBJ2-7; D is perhaps TRBD2 (5 bases). CDR3 length: 13 residues. V shed 4 bases and J shed 3 bases, with 10 bases lying between them. The germline gives CDR1 ENHRY, CDR2 SYGVKD. This CDR3 is CAISAPGNYEQYF. DNA of the CDR3: TGTGCCATCAGTGCCCCGGGGAACTACGAGCAGTACTTC.

This clonotype has just a few counts. The chain joins TRBV4-2 to TRBJ1-1; 7 bases agree with TRBD1. The CDR3 sequence is 15 residues long. With V trimmed by 4 bases and J by 6 bases, 11 bases remained unmatched. Germline CDR1 and CDR2: LGHNA and YNFKEQ. In nucleotides, the CDR3 is TGTGCCAGCAGCCGAAACCTCGGGACAGTCCCTGAAGCTTTCTTT. Translated, it gives CASSRNLGTVPEAFF.

This clonotype was found a few times. An end of the junction differs from the germline gene, which may be a read error. This CDR3 reads CATSGDSNQPQHF. Here the CDR3 DNA reads TGTGCCACCAGCGGAGATAGCAATCAGCCCCAGCATTTT. This chain uses TRBV15 with TRBJ1-5; D gene ambiguous. This CDR3 contains 13 residues. Germline V lookup: CDR1 LNHNV, CDR2 YYDKDF (reference sequence).